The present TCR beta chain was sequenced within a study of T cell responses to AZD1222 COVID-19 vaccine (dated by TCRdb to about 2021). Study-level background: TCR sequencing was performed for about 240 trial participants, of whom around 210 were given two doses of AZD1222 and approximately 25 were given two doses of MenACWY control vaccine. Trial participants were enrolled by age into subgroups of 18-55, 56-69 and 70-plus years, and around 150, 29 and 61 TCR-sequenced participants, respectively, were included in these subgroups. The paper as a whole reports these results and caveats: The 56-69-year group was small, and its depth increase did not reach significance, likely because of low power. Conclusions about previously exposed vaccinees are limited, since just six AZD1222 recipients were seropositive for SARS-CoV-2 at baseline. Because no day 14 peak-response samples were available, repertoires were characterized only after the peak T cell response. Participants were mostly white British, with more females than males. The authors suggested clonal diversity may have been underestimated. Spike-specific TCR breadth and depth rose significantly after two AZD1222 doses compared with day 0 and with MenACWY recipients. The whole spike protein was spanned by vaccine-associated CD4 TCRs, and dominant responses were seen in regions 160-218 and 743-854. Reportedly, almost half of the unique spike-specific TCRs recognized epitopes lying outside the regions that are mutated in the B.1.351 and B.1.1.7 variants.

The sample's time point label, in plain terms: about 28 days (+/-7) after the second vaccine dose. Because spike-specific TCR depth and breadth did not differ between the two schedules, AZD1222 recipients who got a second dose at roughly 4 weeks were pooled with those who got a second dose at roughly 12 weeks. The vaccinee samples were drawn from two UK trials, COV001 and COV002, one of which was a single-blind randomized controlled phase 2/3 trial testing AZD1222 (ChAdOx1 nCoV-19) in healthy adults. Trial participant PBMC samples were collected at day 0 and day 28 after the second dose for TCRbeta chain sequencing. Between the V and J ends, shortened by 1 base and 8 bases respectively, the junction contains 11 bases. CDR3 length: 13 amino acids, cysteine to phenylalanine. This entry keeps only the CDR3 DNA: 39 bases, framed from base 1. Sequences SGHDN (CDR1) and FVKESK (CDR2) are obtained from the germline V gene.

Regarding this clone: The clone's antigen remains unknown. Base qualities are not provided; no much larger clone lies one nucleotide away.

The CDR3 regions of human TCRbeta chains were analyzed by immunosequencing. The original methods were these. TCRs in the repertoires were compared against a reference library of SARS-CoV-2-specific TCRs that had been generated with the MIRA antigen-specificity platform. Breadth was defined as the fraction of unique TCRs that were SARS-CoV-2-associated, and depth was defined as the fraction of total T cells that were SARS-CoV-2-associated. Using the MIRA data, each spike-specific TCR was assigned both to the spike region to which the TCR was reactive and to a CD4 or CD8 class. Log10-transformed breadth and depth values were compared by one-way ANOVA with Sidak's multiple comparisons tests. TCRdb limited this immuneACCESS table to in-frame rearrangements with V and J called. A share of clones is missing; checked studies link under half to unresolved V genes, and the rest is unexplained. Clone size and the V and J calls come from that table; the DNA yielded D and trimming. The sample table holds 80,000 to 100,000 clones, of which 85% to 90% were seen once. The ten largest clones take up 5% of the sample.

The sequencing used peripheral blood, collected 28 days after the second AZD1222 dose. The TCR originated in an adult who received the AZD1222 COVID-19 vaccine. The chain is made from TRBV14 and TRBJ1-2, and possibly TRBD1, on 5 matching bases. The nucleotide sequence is TGTGCCAGCAGCCAAGGAGCAGGGATCGGCTACACCTTC. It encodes CASSQGAGIGYTF. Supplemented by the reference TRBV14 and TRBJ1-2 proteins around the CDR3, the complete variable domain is EAGVTQFPSHSVIEKGQTVTLRCDPISGHDNLYWYRRVMGKEIKFLLHFVKESKQDESGMPNNRFLAERTGGTYSTLKVQPAELEDSGVYFCASSQGAGIGYTFGSGTRLTVV.